Listed below are T cell receptor beta chains from one sample, sequenced in a study of cytomegalovirus exposure and HLA in healthy donors. Libraries were prepared by immunoSEQ multiplex PCR; TCRdb keeps only in-frame clonotypes and omits some of them. This table has 150,000 or so clones, roughly nine tenths appearing once. The sequenced sample was PBMCs. The source of these receptors is a woman aged 18-29 years in good health and CMV-seropositive. CDR3s include the opening cysteine and the closing phenylalanine or tryptophan. D genes are given only for firm matches. Clone size is stated in some rows and not others, as once, few, many or a class when expanded.

TRBJ2-7,TRBV7-2,.,few,CASSLGVGRSYEQYF,TGTGCCAGCAGCTTAGGTGTCGGCAGGTCGTACGAGCAGTACTTC
TRBJ2-7,TRBV5-1,.,.,CASSLAARTGDEQYF,TGCGCCAGCAGCTTGGCCGCTAGGACTGGCGACGAGCAGTACTTC
TRBJ1-2,TRBV10-3,.,.,CAISDPAQRLPGYTF,TGTGCCATCAGTGACCCCGCCCAGAGACTTCCTGGCTACACCTTC
TRBJ2-1,TRBV4-2,TRBD2,.,CASSWTSGTTGEQFF,TGTGCCAGCAGTTGGACTAGCGGGACCACGGGGGAGCAGTTCTTC
TRBJ1-6,TRBV21-1,.,few,CASSKGGGQKTPLHF,TGTGCCAGCAGCAAAGGCGGCGGTCAAAAGACACCCCTCCACTTT
TRBJ2-7,TRBV28,TRBD1,.,CASRLPQGVGPYEQYF,TGTGCCAGCAGACTTCCACAGGGGGTTGGTCCCTACGAGCAGTACTTC
TRBJ2-7,TRBV7-6,.,.,CASSVSRGSYEQYF,TGTGCCAGCAGCGTAAGCAGGGGTTCCTACGAGCAGTACTTC
TRBJ2-7,TRBV14,.,once,CASSQGGLGQGTYEQYF,TGTGCCAGCAGCCAAGGGGGGTTGGGGCAGGGGACCTACGAGCAGTACTTC
TRBJ2-6,TRBV19,.,.,CASRRQLSGANVLTF,TGTGCCAGTAGACGACAGCTCTCTGGGGCCAACGTCCTGACTTTC
TRBJ2-7,TRBV5-4,TRBD1,.,CASSLLGTGPYEQYF,TGTGCCAGCAGCTTGTTGGGGACAGGACCCTACGAGCAGTACTTC
TRBJ1-2,TRBV4-2,TRBD1,.,CASSLNWGQGAEGYTF,TGTGCCAGCAGTTTAAATTGGGGACAGGGGGCGGAAGGCTACACCTTC
TRBJ2-5,TRBV2,TRBD2,.,CASLAGVYQETQYF,TGTGCCAGCCTGGCGGGGGTCTACCAAGAGACCCAGTACTTC
TRBJ1-6,TRBV5-4,.,few,CASSSLGQGERNSPLHF,TGTGCCAGCAGCTCCCTCGGACAAGGGGAAAGAAATTCACCCCTCCACTTT
TRBJ2-1,TRBV5-8,.,.,CASSLGILGAKGRDHNEQFF,TGTGCCAGCAGCTTGGGAATTCTGGGGGCGAAAGGGAGGGACCACAATGAGCAGTTCTTC
TRBJ1-5,TRBV9,.,.,CASSAPPREVSNQPQHF,TGTGCCAGCAGCGCCCCGCCCCGGGAGGTGAGCAATCAGCCCCAGCATTTT
TRBJ2-2,TRBV6-4,.,.,CASSASGTGELFF,TGTGCCAGCAGTGCCTCCGGCACCGGGGAGCTGTTTTTT
TRBJ2-7,TRBV19,.,.,CASSIDRGRDEQYF,TGTGCCAGTAGTATAGACAGGGGAAGGGACGAGCAGTACTTC
TRBJ2-5,TRBV9,.,once,CASSVLGARETQYF,TGTGCCAGCAGCGTTCTGGGGGCGAGGGAGACCCAGTACTTC
TRBJ1-5,TRBV27,TRBD1,.,CASSLQGANQPQHF,TGTGCCAGCAGTTTACAGGGGGCAAATCAGCCCCAGCATTTT
TRBJ1-2,TRBV28,.,.,CASRYNYGYTF,TGTGCCAGCAGATATAACTATGGCTACACCTTC
TRBJ1-2,TRBV5-6,.,.,CASSLRGRKSKNYGYTF,TGTGCCAGCAGTCTAAGGGGAAGAAAGAGTAAGAACTATGGCTACACCTTC
TRBJ2-5,TRBV20-1,.,.,CSAEEQETQYF,TGCAGTGCGGAGGAGCAAGAGACCCAGTACTTC
TRBJ2-7,TRBV28,TRBD2,.,CASSRGVYEQYF,TGTGCCAGCAGTCGGGGGGTCTACGAGCAGTACTTC
TRBJ1-2,TRBV9,.,.,CASRNTLEANYGYTF,TGTGCCAGCAGAAATACCTTGGAGGCTAACTATGGCTACACCTTC
TRBJ1-1,TRBV4-1,.,.,CASSHSEAQNTEAFF,TGCGCCAGCAGCCACTCCGAGGCACAGAACACTGAAGCTTTCTTT
TRBJ1-1,TRBV9,.,.,CASSPGTLNTEAFF,TGTGCCAGCAGCCCGGGGACACTTAACACTGAAGCTTTCTTT
TRBJ1-3,TRBV9,.,once,CASSVDPTVPSGNTIYF,TGTGCCAGCAGCGTAGACCCAACAGTTCCCTCTGGAAACACCATATATTTT
TRBJ2-7,TRBV5-1,.,.,CASSLGYLRGKRPYEQYF,TGCGCCAGCAGCTTGGGGTACCTCCGGGGAAAAAGACCCTACGAGCAGTACTTC
TRBJ2-3,TRBV6-4,TRBD2,.,CASSDSSGGADTQYF,TGTGCCAGCAGTGACTCTAGCGGGGGGGCAGATACGCAGTATTTT
TRBJ1-3,TRBV18,.,.,CASSRARAGNTIYF,TGTGCCAGCTCACGTGCCAGGGCTGGAAACACCATATATTTT
TRBJ2-5,TRBV27,TRBD1,.,CASSFRGQETQYF,TGTGCCAGCAGTTTCAGGGGGCAAGAGACCCAGTACTTC
TRBJ1-1,TRBV19,.,.,CASSIGGEAFF,TGTGCCAGTAGTATAGGCGGTGAAGCTTTCTTT
TRBJ2-7,TRBV4-1,.,once,CASSLQDSLYEQYF,TGCGCCAGCAGCCTCCAGGACAGCCTTTACGAGCAGTACTTC
TRBJ1-1,TRBV5-1,.,once,CASTWGGPNTEAFF,TGCGCCAGCACCTGGGGGGGTCCGAACACTGAAGCTTTCTTT
TRBJ1-1,TRBV7-8,.,.,CASSSATQIGRANTEAFF,TGTGCCAGCAGCAGCGCCACACAGATTGGCAGGGCCAACACTGAAGCTTTCTTT
TRBJ2-7,TRBV5-1,TRBD2,.,CASSLEAGGGYEQYF,TGCGCCAGCAGCTTGGAGGCGGGGGGCGGGTACGAGCAGTACTTC
TRBJ1-5,TRBV4-1,.,.,CAIPRQPQHF,TGCGCCATCCCCAGGCAGCCCCAGCATTTT
TRBJ1-2,TRBV6-6,TRBD1,.,CASSSDRETGYTF,TGTGCCAGCAGTTCGGACAGGGAGACTGGCTACACCTTC
TRBJ2-1,TRBV1,.,.,CTSSLGLACYEQFF,TGCACCAGCAGCCTGGGACTAGCCTGCTATGAGCAGTTCTTC
TRBJ2-1,TRBV2,TRBD2,few,CASIGGGGDNEQFF,TGTGCCAGCATCGGAGGCGGGGGGGACAATGAGCAGTTCTTC
TRBJ1-2,TRBV5-1,TRBD1,.,CASSSGQGMNYGYTF,TGCGCCAGCAGCTCGGGACAGGGGATGAACTATGGCTACACCTTC
TRBJ2-3,TRBV5-6,.,.,CASSLGGGLGADTQYF,TGTGCCAGCAGCTTGGGAGGGGGATTGGGAGCCGATACGCAGTATTTT
TRBJ2-1,TRBV4-1,.,.,CASSQIRSRATAGTLYNEQFF,TGCGCCAGCAGCCAGATACGGTCTCGGGCTACGGCCGGGACACTCTACAATGAGCAGTTCTTC
TRBJ1-5,TRBV6-1,.,.,CASSRVDQPQHF,TGTGCCAGCAGTCGGGTGGATCAGCCCCAGCATTTT
TRBJ1-2,TRBV6-5,.,many,CASSYSPGNNYGYTF,TGTGCCAGCAGTTACTCTCCGGGTAACAACTATGGCTACACCTTC
TRBJ1-1,TRBV7-8,.,.,CASSLREVNTEAFF,TGTGCCAGCAGCTTAAGGGAGGTGAACACTGAAGCTTTCTTT
TRBJ1-4,TRBV30,TRBD1,few,CAWTTGGQEKLFF,TGTGCCTGGACGACAGGGGGACAAGAAAAACTGTTTTTT
TRBJ2-7,TRBV4-1,TRBD1,once,CASSPTGAGTGINEQYF,TGCGCCAGCAGCCCAACAGGGGCCGGGACAGGGATAAACGAGCAGTACTTC
TRBJ1-4,TRBV2,.,.,CASSIPQKTTNEKLFF,TGTGCCAGCAGTATCCCCCAGAAAACAACTAATGAAAAACTGTTTTTT
TRBJ1-6,TRBV9,.,.,CASSPGDTYNSPLHF,TGTGCCAGCTCCCCGGGGGATACCTATAATTCACCCCTCCACTTT
TRBJ2-4,TRBV11-2,TRBD1,.,CASSRSGQGNIQYF,TGTGCCAGCAGCCGTTCGGGACAGGGAAACATTCAGTACTTC
TRBJ1-2,TRBV9,.,.,CASSVSRGQRGYGYTF,TGTGCCAGCAGCGTCTCCAGGGGTCAACGGGGCTATGGCTACACCTTC
TRBJ2-3,TRBV27,TRBD2,.,CASSVGTSGNTQYF,TGTGCCAGCAGTGTGGGGACTAGCGGAAATACGCAGTATTTT
TRBJ2-2,TRBV9,TRBD2,.,CASSVDGTRNTGELFF,TGTGCCAGCAGCGTAGATGGGACTAGGAACACCGGGGAGCTGTTTTTT
TRBJ2-6,TRBV9,.,once,CASSPWQGLGGANVLTF,TGTGCCAGCAGCCCGTGGCAGGGTTTGGGTGGGGCCAACGTCCTGACTTTC
TRBJ1-1,TRBV6-5,.,.,CASSFQLNTEAFF,TGTGCCAGCAGTTTTCAGTTGAACACTGAAGCTTTCTTT
TRBJ2-5,TRBV7-9,TRBD1,.,CASSSQGQVGETQYF,TGTGCCAGCAGCTCTCAAGGACAGGTCGGAGAGACCCAGTACTTC
TRBJ2-1,TRBV2,TRBD2,.,CASRAGTSGINEQFF,TGTGCCAGCAGGGCCGGGACTAGCGGGATCAATGAGCAGTTCTTC
TRBJ2-2,TRBV7-6,.,.,CASSGDGGGHTGELFF,TGTGCCAGCAGCGGAGACGGCGGGGGCCACACCGGGGAGCTGTTTTTT
TRBJ2-5,TRBV7-9,TRBD2,.,CASSPSSGGEETQYF,TGTGCCAGCAGTCCCTCTAGCGGGGGGGAAGAGACCCAGTACTTC